The source of this TCR beta chain is a study of blood T cell repertoires in COVID-19. As for the study in general: COVID-19 samples, acute and convalescent, were from the United States, Italy and Spain.

Germline CDR1 reads MNHNY; CDR2 reads SVGAGI (reference sequence). Unmatched junction bases numbered 6, after V lost 7 bases and J lost 0 bases. The CDR3 covers 15 residues. This table comes from immunoSEQ multiplex PCR, and its TCRdb copy is limited to in-frame clones, with some not included. The data show some 190,000 clones, 65% to 85% seen once. This chain links TRBV6-6 with TRBJ2-3, with 8 bases lining up with TRBD1. The material sequenced was PBMCs or T cells enriched from blood (not recorded which). The sequence was obtained from a woman in her thirties who had recovered from COVID-19. The CDR3 spells CASTHRDRSTDTQYF. In DNA form, the CDR3 reads TGTGCCAGCACCCACCGGGACAGGAGCACAGATACGCAGTATTTT.